This is a list of T cell receptor beta chains from one sample in a study of cytomegalovirus exposure and HLA in healthy donors. Clones were sequenced by immunoSEQ multiplex PCR, and TCRdb holds only the in-frame ones, with some missing. Altogether over 85,000 clones are present, around 81% being singletons, with the ten largest covering more than 4.5%. Sequenced sample: PBMCs. These receptors came from a man aged 35 to 55 in good health and CMV-seropositive. Both conserved end residues are part of each CDR3. The D gene is left open where the match is weak. Not all rows give a size; the values are once, few, many and, for expanded clones, a class.

.	TRBV18	TRBJ2-1	.	CASSAGQNEQFF	TGTGCCAGCTCAGCGGGACAGAATGAGCAGTTCTTC
.	TRBV10-3	TRBJ2-7	TRBD1	CAISGDRTYEQYF	TGTGCCATCAGTGGGGACAGAACTTACGAGCAGTACTTC
.	TRBV19	TRBJ1-1	.	CASSIAPLGTFF	TGTGCCAGTAGTATTGCCCCGCTCGGGACTTTCTTT
.	TRBV18	TRBJ1-2	.	CASSPPAGGYTF	TGTGCCAGCTCACCACCGGCCGGGGGCTACACCTTC
once	TRBV12-5	TRBJ1-5	.	CASGVHAGSSVTQHF	TGTGCTAGTGGTGTTCATGCCGGGTCCAGCGTGACCCAGCATTTT
.	TRBV19	TRBJ2-7	.	CASSGGQGTPYEQYF	TGTGCCAGTAGTGGAGGGCAGGGAACACCCTACGAGCAGTACTTC
.	TRBV9	TRBJ2-7	TRBD1	CASSVAQGAVYEQYF	TGTGCCAGCAGCGTAGCCCAGGGGGCGGTGTACGAGCAGTACTTC
.	TRBV14	TRBJ2-3	.	CASSHQGGSAVRDTQYF	TGTGCCAGCAGCCACCAAGGGGGATCTGCCGTCCGAGATACGCAGTATTTT
few	TRBV5-4	TRBJ1-1	TRBD1	CASSLGPTGAGEAFF	TGTGCCAGCAGCTTGGGCCCCACAGGGGCGGGTGAAGCTTTCTTT
.	TRBV11-2	TRBJ2-2	TRBD1	CASSLEGGQLFAGELFF	TGTGCCAGCAGCTTAGAAGGGGGCCAGCTGTTTGCCGGGGAGCTGTTTTTT
few	TRBV13	TRBJ1-1	.	CASSLGLQMNTEAFF	TGTGCCAGCAGCTTAGGCCTTCAGATGAACACTGAAGCTTTCTTT
.	TRBV6-1	TRBJ2-2	.	CASSERPQAPTGELFF	TGTGCCAGCAGTGAACGACCCCAGGCCCCGACCGGGGAGCTGTTTTTT
.	TRBV28	TRBJ1-5	.	CASSFSPGSNQPQHF	TGTGCCAGCAGCTTCTCCCCAGGGAGCAATCAGCCCCAGCATTTT
.	TRBV2	TRBJ2-2	.	CASTGTTNTGELFF	TGTGCCAGCACCGGGACAACGAACACCGGGGAGCTGTTTTTT
few	TRBV2	TRBJ2-6	TRBD1	CASSERGHGASGANVLTF	TGTGCCAGCAGTGAAAGGGGGCACGGGGCCTCTGGGGCCAACGTCCTGACTTTC
.	TRBV28	TRBJ2-3	.	CATRESATDTQYF	TGTGCCACCCGGGAGTCGGCAACAGATACGCAGTATTTT